The 30 T cell receptor beta chains in this list originate from one sample, sequenced in a study of early T cells in non-severe SARS-CoV-2 infection. TCRdb processed the 5' RACE reads anew with MiXCR; each CDR3 protein has one entry. This sample yields roughly 40,000 distinct CDR3 sequences, of which roughly 5% are seen a single time; roughly 5% belongs to the top ten. The sequenced sample was whole blood. Receptors originate from an adult who was a healthcare worker with PCR-confirmed SARS-CoV-2 infection or an uninfected control (not recorded which).

The genes are TRBV18 and TRBJ2-2; D might be TRBD1 (6 bases). This CDR3 is built from 14 residues. V lost 4 bases to trimming and J lost 6 bases, with 12 bases between them. Germline V gives CDR1 KGHSH, CDR2 LQKENI. The CDR3 sequence is CASSLSTGSGELFF. CDR3 nucleotides: TGTGCCAGCTCACTAAGCACAGGGTCCGGGGAGCTGTTTTTT.

This CDR3 reads CASRTGGGSGNTIYF. As DNA, the CDR3 is TGTGCCAGCAGGACAGGGGGTGGCTCTGGAAACACCATATATTTT. This chain uses TRBV28 with TRBJ1-3, with 9 nucleotides matching TRBD1. The junction had 3 bases not matched to a gene; V was cut back by 6 bases and J by 0 bases. Per germline, CDR1 MDHEN and CDR2 SYDVKM. This CDR3 has 15 amino acids.

The rearrangement links TRBV7-3 to TRBJ2-1; D gene uncertain. V lost 1 base and J lost 5, with 6 bases in between. The CDR3 has 13 residues. Germline V gene lookup returns CDR1 SGHTA and CDR2 FQGTGA. CDR3 DNA: TGTGCCAGCAGCTTAATGCGAAACAATGAGCAGTTCTTC. It is translated as CASSLMRNNEQFF. The variable domain in full, completed from reference TRBV7-3 and TRBJ2-1, reads GAGVSQTPSNKVTEKGKYVELRCDPISGHTALYWYRQSLGQGPEFLIYFQGTGAADDSGLPNDRFFAVRPEGSVSTLKIQRTERGDSAVYLCASSLMRNNEQFFGPGTRLTVL.

This clonotype has ten or more counts. The genes are TRBV2 and TRBJ2-7, with no clear D. Germline V CDR1 and CDR2: SNHLY, FYNNEI. The CDR3 is made up of 14 amino acids. V lost 4 bases to trimming and J lost 6 bases, with 16 bases between them. The CDR3 region has the DNA TGTGCCAGCAGTGTTCGGCCATTCAGTGCCGAGCAGTACTTC. It is translated as CASSVRPFSAEQYF.

This clonotype has more than one count but fewer than ten. The chain carries TRBV11-2 and TRBJ2-2; tentative D call: TRBD1 (7 bases). The V and J ends lost 5 bases and 5 bases respectively, with 9 bases between them. CDR1 is SGHAT and CDR2 is FQNNGV in the germline V gene. The CDR3 has 13 residues. CDR3 sequence: CASSAGGTGELFF. CDR3 bases: TGTGCCAGCAGCGCAGGGGGGACCGGGGAGCTGTTTTTT.

This clonotype showed up just a few times. The chain carries TRBV28 and TRBJ1-1; the D gene is possibly TRBD1 (6 bases). The CDR3 consists of 15 residues. The V gene lost 5 bases and the J gene lost 1 base, with 14 bases spanning the gap. Germline CDR1 is MDHEN and CDR2 is SYDVKM. CDR3 sequence reads: CASSTTGRGNTEAFF. Here the CDR3 DNA reads TGTGCCAGCAGTACCACAGGGCGGGGGAACACTGAAGCTTTCTTT.

This clonotype came up many times. The chain joins TRBV29-1 to TRBJ2-7; 7 bases line up with TRBD1. Germline CDR1 is SQVTM and CDR2 is ANQGSEA. Trimming at V came to 3 bases and at J to 3 bases, leaving 11 bases not matched to a gene. This CDR3 region has 15 residues. Written as DNA, the CDR3 is TGCAGCGTTGACGCTCCGACAGGGAGAAGCTACGAGCAGTACTTC. Translation: CSVDAPTGRSYEQYF.

This clonotype was detected many times. This chain connects TRBV3-1 to TRBJ1-1; 7 bases fit TRBD1. The J segment lost 1 base and the V segment lost 2 bases, leaving 1 base of the junction unmatched. The CDR3 spans 14 residues. From germline, CDR1 is LGHDT and CDR2 YNNKEL (reference sequence). The CDR3 reads CASSQNRGNTEAFF. The CDR3 coding sequence is TGTGCCAGCAGCCAAAACAGGGGGAACACTGAAGCTTTCTTT.

Judged by abundance, this clonotype is medium-sized. This chain uses TRBV29-1 with TRBJ1-2; D ambiguous. Germline-derived CDR1 and CDR2 are SQVTM and ANQGSEA. There are 10 residues in the CDR3. The ends were cut back, 6 bases at V and 6 bases at J, with 8 bases in the middle. CDR3 sequence (DNA): TGCAGCGTGGCCTGGGATGGCTACACCTTC. Translation gives CSVAWDGYTF.

This clonotype was detected only a few times. The rearrangement links TRBV12-3 or TRBV12-4 to TRBJ2-7, with a weak D call TRBD1 (6 bases). V was shortened by 0 bases and J by 3 bases, with 6 bases between the two germline ends. The CDR3 is made up of 13 amino acids. CDR3 sequence (DNA): TGTGCCAGCAGTTTAGCAGGGGGCTACGAGCAGTACTTC. This codes for CASSLAGGYEQYF.

This clonotype was picked up many times. CDR3 nucleotides: TGTGCCAGCAGCCCAAGTCGGGACGGATACGAGCAGTACTTC. Encoded protein: CASSPSRDGYEQYF. The rearrangement links TRBV7-2 to TRBJ2-7; D possibly uses TRBD1 or TRBD2 (5 bases each). CDR1 and CDR2 from the germline V gene are SGHTA and FQGNSA. V was trimmed by 5 bases and J by 4 bases, leaving 15 bases between them. The CDR3 is 14 amino acids.

This clonotype was counted many times. This rearrangement joins TRBV7-2 to TRBJ2-7; D not resolved. From germline, CDR1 is SGHTA and CDR2 FQGNSA. V lost 3 bases and J 6 bases, leaving 9 bases between the germline ends. The CDR3 is 12 amino acids. The CDR3 is CASSFPGTEQYF. The CDR3, as DNA: TGTGCCAGCAGCTTCCCCGGCACCGAGCAGTACTTC.

This clonotype was found a few times. This chain connects TRBV7-6 to TRBJ2-3, with 8 bases lining up with TRBD1. The CDR3 has 14 amino acids. Per germline, CDR1 SGHVS and CDR2 FNYEAQ. The V and J ends lost 4 bases and 5 bases, in that order; junction bases with no gene match: 5. CDR3 nucleotide sequence: TGTGCCAGCAGCTCGAGACAGGGGAAAGATACGCAGTATTTT. This encodes CASSSRQGKDTQYF.

The V and J genes are TRBV18 and TRBJ2-1; 9 nucleotides align to TRBD2. Per the germline V gene, CDR1 is KGHSH and CDR2 is LQKENI. The junction had 2 bases not matched to a gene; V was cut back by 3 bases and J by 8 bases. This CDR3 has 13 amino acids. CDR3 in amino acids: CASSPRTSDEQFF. CDR3 bases: TGTGCCAGCTCACCGAGGACTAGCGATGAGCAGTTCTTC.

This clonotype was seen ten or more times. This chain connects TRBV27 to TRBJ2-3; perhaps D is TRBD1 or TRBD2 (5 bases each). The V and J ends lost 4 bases and 6 bases respectively, with 11 bases between them. The germline gives CDR1 MNHEY, CDR2 SMNVEV (reference sequence). This CDR3 spans 13 amino acids. The CDR3 loop reads CASSSVRDDTQYF. CDR3 in DNA: TGTGCCAGCAGTTCAGTCAGGGACGATACGCAGTATTTT.

The sample holds many counts of this clonotype. The chain couples TRBV7-9 to TRBJ2-4, with D possibly matching TRBD2 (6 bases). CDR1 and CDR2 from the germline V gene are SEHNR and FQNEAQ (reference sequence). This CDR3 spans 14 amino acids. With 4 bases removed from V and 4 bases from J, the gap between germline ends came to 11 bases. DNA for the CDR3: TGTGCCAGCAGCTCCCCGGGAGCGAAAAACATTCAGTACTTC. Translated, it gives CASSSPGAKNIQYF.

This chain connects TRBV20-1 to TRBJ2-5, with 9 bases lining up with TRBD1. The CDR3 spans 13 residues. CDR1 is DFQATT, CDR2 SNEGSKA, per germline (reference sequence). V shed 6 bases and J 5 bases; nucleotides not matched to a gene: 7. The CDR3 region has the DNA TGCAGTGCCAGGACAGGGGCCCCTGAGACCCAGTACTTC. It yields the protein CSARTGAPETQYF.

V is TRBV10-3 and J is TRBJ2-7; 9 positions match TRBD2. V shed 5 bases and J 3 bases; nucleotides not matched to a gene: 2. This CDR3 comprises 13 residues. Germline CDR1 and CDR2: ENHRY and SYGVKD. CDR3 nucleotide sequence: TGTGCCATCAGTCAGACTAGCGGCTACGAGCAGTACTTC. It codes for CAISQTSGYEQYF.

The J gene is TRBJ1-1, the V gene TRBV9, with TRBD1 identical over 10 bases. In germline, CDR1 is SGDLS, CDR2 YYNGEE. The CDR3 extends over 16 amino acids. J was trimmed by 3 bases and V by 3 bases; bases with no gene match: 8. CDR3 sequence (DNA): TGTGCCAGCAGCGGTGGGGGGACAGGGGCCTACACTGAAGCTTTCTTT. It codes for CASSGGGTGAYTEAFF.

This clonotype occurred many times. J is TRBJ2-5 and V is TRBV29-1; TRBD2 aligns across 10 bases. The CDR3 sequence is 14 residues long. V trimming: 6 bases; J trimming: 0 bases; junction bases outside the gene matches: 4. CDR1 and CDR2 (germline): SQVTM, ANQGSEA. The CDR3 protein is CSVPAGGNQETQYF. CDR3 in DNA: TGCAGCGTGCCAGCGGGGGGGAACCAAGAGACCCAGTACTTC.

This clonotype was picked up many times. The gene calls are TRBV20-1 and TRBJ2-2; perhaps D is TRBD1 or TRBD2 (6 bases each). V was clipped by 5 bases and J by 5 bases, with 15 bases between them. This CDR3 comprises 14 residues. CDR1 and CDR2 from the germline V gene are DFQATT and SNEGSKA (reference sequence). Here the CDR3 DNA reads TGCAGTGCTGTTGGGGGGCCGGGGACCGGGGAGCTGTTTTTT. This translates into CSAVGGPGTGELFF.

This clonotype was recorded many times. The chain uses TRBV20-1 and TRBJ2-7, with a weak D call TRBD1 (5 bases). Germline loops: CDR1 DFQATT, CDR2 SNEGSKA (reference sequence). Trimming took 5 bases from V and 0 from J, leaving 17 bases between them. The CDR3 is 15 residues long. For the CDR3, the DNA is TGCAGTGCTGACAAACAGGTTATGAGCTCCTACGAGCAGTACTTC. It encodes CSADKQVMSSYEQYF.

There are a few counts of this clonotype. The chain couples TRBV7-8 to TRBJ2-3; 10 bases line up with TRBD2. This CDR3 is built from 16 residues. Germline V CDR1 and CDR2: SGHVS, FQNEAQ. The ends lost 5 bases at V and 6 bases at J; junction bases unmatched: 11. The CDR3 bases are TGTGCCAGCAGCCCGGGAGCGGGAGGGATCGGGGATACGCAGTATTTT. Residues: CASSPGAGGIGDTQYF.

This clonotype was picked up a small number of times. The chain links TRBV9 to TRBJ2-7; D remains ambiguous. The CDR3 runs to 13 residues. The V gene lost 5 bases and the J gene lost 2 bases, with 11 bases spanning the gap. Germline loops: CDR1 SGDLS, CDR2 YYNGEE. CDR3 region: CASSAPGPYEQYF. As DNA, the CDR3 is TGTGCCAGCAGTGCCCCGGGTCCCTACGAGCAGTACTTC.

This clonotype occurred many times. This sequence joins TRBV28 and TRBJ2-3; no clear D gene. Germline V gives CDR1 MDHEN, CDR2 SYDVKM. The ends were cut back, 2 bases at V and 6 bases at J, with 9 bases in the middle. The CDR3 consists of 13 residues. The CDR3 bases are TGTGCCAGCAGTTTACTAGATTCGGATACGCAGTATTTT. It specifies CASSLLDSDTQYF. The whole variable domain, remainder taken from reference TRBV28 and TRBJ2-3, is DVKVTQSSRYLVKRTGEKVFLECVQDMDHENMFWYRQDPGLGLRLIYFSYDVKMKEKGDIPEGYSVSREKKERFSLILESASTNQTSMYLCASSLLDSDTQYFGPGTRLTVL.

This clonotype was counted many times. This sequence joins TRBV28 and TRBJ2-1, with a tentative D call TRBD1 (5 bases). The V gene lost 8 bases and the J gene lost 3 bases, with 17 bases spanning the gap. Germline V lookup: CDR1 MDHEN, CDR2 SYDVKM. The CDR3 length is 15 residues. The DNA for the CDR3 is TGTGCCAGCCTAGGGGTCCTTAGGGACTACAATGAGCAGTTCTTC. Encoded protein: CASLGVLRDYNEQFF.

This clonotype was seen a handful of times. The chain joins TRBV7-8 to TRBJ1-2; perhaps TRBD1 as D (5 bases). Trimming left V 4 bases short and J 1 base short, with 10 bases between. The CDR3 has 14 residues. Looked up from germline, CDR1 is SGHVS and CDR2 is FQNEAQ. The CDR3 DNA sequence: TGTGCCAGCAGCTGGGACGATATTAACTATGGCTACACCTTC. Translating it yields CASSWDDINYGYTF.

This clonotype came up many times. The V call is TRBV12-3 or TRBV12-4, the J call TRBJ1-5; D remains unclear. V gave up 5 bases and J gave up 9 bases, with 14 bases separating them. The CDR3 consists of 13 residues. The CDR3 reads CASSPQIGGPQHF. As DNA, the CDR3 is TGTGCCAGCAGTCCCCAGATCGGAGGGCCCCAGCATTTT.

CDR3: CASSAGTSGHGELFF. CDR3 in DNA: TGTGCCAGCAGCGCCGGGACTAGCGGTCACGGGGAGCTGTTTTTT. The chain employs TRBV3-1 and TRBJ2-2; 11 nucleotides agree with TRBD2. With 5 bases clipped from V and 7 bases from J, the junction kept 6 bases outside the gene matches. The CDR3 runs to 15 residues. From germline, CDR1 is LGHDT and CDR2 YNNKEL (reference sequence).

This clonotype has ten or more counts. This rearrangement joins TRBV27 to TRBJ1-2; 9 bases are shared with TRBD1. Germline V CDR1 and CDR2: MNHEY, SMNVEV (reference sequence). The CDR3 is 13 residues long. J gave up 8 bases and V 4 bases, and 5 bases lay outside the gene matches. CDR3 region: CASSSTGTGGYTF. CDR3 bases: TGTGCCAGCAGTTCCACCGGGACAGGGGGCTACACCTTC.